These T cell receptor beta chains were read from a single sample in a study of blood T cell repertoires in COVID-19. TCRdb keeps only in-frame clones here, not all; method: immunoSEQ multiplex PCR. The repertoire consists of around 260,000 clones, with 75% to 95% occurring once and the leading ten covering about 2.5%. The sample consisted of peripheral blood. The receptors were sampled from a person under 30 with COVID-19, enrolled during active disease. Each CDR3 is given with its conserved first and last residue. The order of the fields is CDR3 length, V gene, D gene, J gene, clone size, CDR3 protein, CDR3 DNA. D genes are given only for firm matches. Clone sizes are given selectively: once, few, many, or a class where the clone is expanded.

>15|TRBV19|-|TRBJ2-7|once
CASSAMYYLPYEQYF
TGTGCCAGTAGTGCGATGTACTACCTCCCCTACGAGCAGTACTTC
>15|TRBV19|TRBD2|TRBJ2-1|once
CASPKRLAAYNEQFF
TGTGCCAGTCCAAAACGACTAGCGGCCTACAATGAGCAGTTCTTC
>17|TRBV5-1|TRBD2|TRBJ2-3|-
CASSLGASGGPRDTQYF
TGCGCCAGCAGCTTGGGAGCTAGCGGGGGACCTCGGGATACGCAGTATTTT
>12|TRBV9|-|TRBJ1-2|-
CASSPPGYGYTF
TGTGCCAGCAGCCCACCCGGTTATGGCTACACCTTC
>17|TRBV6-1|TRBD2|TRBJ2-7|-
CASSEEMSSGRAHEQYF
TGTGCCAGCAGTGAAGAGATGTCTAGCGGGAGGGCCCACGAGCAGTACTTC
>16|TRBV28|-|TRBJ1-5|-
CASMGGREYSNQPQHF
TGTGCCAGCATGGGGGGACGGGAGTATAGCAATCAGCCCCAGCATTTT
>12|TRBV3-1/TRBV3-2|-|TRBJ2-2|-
CASSPYTGELFF
TGTGCCAGCAGCCCTTACACCGGGGAGCTGTTTTTT
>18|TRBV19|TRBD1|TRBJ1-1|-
CASSIVILTGAMNTEAFF
TGTGCCAGTAGTATAGTAATCCTTACAGGGGCGATGAACACTGAAGCTTTCTTT
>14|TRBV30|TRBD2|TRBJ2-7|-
CAWSSSGGAYEQYF
TGTGCCTGGAGTTCTAGTGGGGGGGCCTACGAGCAGTACTTC
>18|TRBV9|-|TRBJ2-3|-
CASSISRGRDGITDTQYF
TGTGCCAGCAGCATTTCCAGGGGAAGGGACGGGATAACAGATACGCAGTATTTT
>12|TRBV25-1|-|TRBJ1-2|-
CASSGEGVGYTF
TGTGCCAGCAGCGGCGAGGGAGTAGGCTACACCTTC
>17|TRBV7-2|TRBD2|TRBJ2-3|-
CASSSSGGGLAKDTQYF
TGTGCCAGCAGCTCCTCGGGGGGCGGACTAGCCAAAGATACGCAGTATTTT
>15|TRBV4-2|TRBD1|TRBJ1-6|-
CASSPRDRENSPLHF
TGTGCCAGCAGCCCCCGGGACAGGGAAAATTCACCCCTCCACTTT
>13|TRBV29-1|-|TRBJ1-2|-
CSVEGGLNYGYTF
TGCAGCGTTGAGGGGGGGCTCAACTATGGCTACACCTTC
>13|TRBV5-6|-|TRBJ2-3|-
CASSLVGGDTQYF
TGTGCCAGCAGCCTAGTAGGAGGAGATACGCAGTATTTT
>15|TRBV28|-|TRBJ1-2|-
CASSSFRGRDYGYTF
TGTGCCAGCAGCTCTTTCAGAGGGCGAGACTATGGCTACACCTTC
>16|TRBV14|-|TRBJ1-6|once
CASSQGFPGYNSPLHF
TGTGCCAGCAGCCAAGGATTCCCCGGTTATAATTCACCCCTCCACTTT
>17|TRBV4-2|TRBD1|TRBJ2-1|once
CASSQNSIGTGVNEQFF
TGTGCCAGCAGCCAAAACAGCATCGGGACAGGGGTGAATGAGCAGTTCTTC
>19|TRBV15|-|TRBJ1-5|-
CATSRDHGDTDPFGQPQHF
TGTGCCACCAGCAGAGATCACGGGGATACCGACCCATTTGGCCAGCCCCAGCATTTT
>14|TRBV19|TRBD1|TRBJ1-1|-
CASSMRDRDTEAFF
TGTGCCAGTAGTATGAGGGACAGGGACACTGAAGCTTTCTTT
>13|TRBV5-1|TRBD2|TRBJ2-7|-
CASSFLAGGEQYF
TGCGCCAGCAGCTTTCTAGCGGGAGGGGAGCAGTACTTC
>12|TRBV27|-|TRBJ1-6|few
CASSLIDSPLHF
TGTGCCAGCAGTTTAATCGATTCACCCCTCCACTTT
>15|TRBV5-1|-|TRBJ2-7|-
CASSFWGGETYEQYF
TGCGCCAGCAGCTTTTGGGGCGGGGAAACCTACGAGCAGTACTTC
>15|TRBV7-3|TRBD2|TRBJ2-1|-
CASSSLAVSYNEQFF
TGTGCCAGCAGCTCGCTAGCGGTTTCCTACAATGAGCAGTTCTTC
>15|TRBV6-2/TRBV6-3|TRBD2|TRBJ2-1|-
CASSYGGSSYNEQFF
TGTGCCAGCAGTTACGGCGGGAGCTCCTACAATGAGCAGTTCTTC
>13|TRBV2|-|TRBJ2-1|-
CASSEWGDNEQFF
TGTGCCAGCAGTGAATGGGGGGACAATGAGCAGTTCTTC
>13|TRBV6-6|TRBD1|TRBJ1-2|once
CASSYGQDYGYTF
TGTGCCAGCAGTTATGGACAGGACTATGGCTACACCTTC
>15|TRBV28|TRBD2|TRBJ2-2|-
CASSRGLEDTGELFF
TGTGCCAGCAGCAGAGGACTAGAAGACACCGGGGAGCTGTTTTTT
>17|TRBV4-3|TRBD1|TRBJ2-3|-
CASSQDMQGDPTDTQYF
TGCGCCAGCAGCCAAGATATGCAGGGGGATCCGACAGATACGCAGTATTTT
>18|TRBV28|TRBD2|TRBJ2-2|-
CASSFNSWGAGVTGELFF
TGTGCCAGCAGTTTTAATTCATGGGGAGCGGGAGTTACCGGGGAGCTGTTTTTT
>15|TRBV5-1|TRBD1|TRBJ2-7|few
CASSYGGTGNYEQYF
TGCGCCAGCAGCTATGGGGGGACAGGGAACTACGAGCAGTACTTC
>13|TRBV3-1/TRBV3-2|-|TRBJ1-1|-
CASSRQGNTEAFF
TGTGCCAGCAGCCGTCAGGGGAACACTGAAGCTTTCTTT
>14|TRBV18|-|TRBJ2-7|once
CASSRTVGPYEQYF
TGTGCCAGCTCACGGACAGTAGGCCCCTACGAGCAGTACTTC
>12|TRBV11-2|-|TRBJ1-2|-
CASSTIRGVYTF
TGTGCCAGCAGCACCATCAGGGGAGTCTACACCTTC
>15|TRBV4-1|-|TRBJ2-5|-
CASSQDWRGAETQYF
TGCGCCAGCAGCCAAGATTGGAGGGGTGCAGAGACCCAGTACTTC
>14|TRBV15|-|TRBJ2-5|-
CATSRGRVQETQYF
TGTGCCACCAGCAGAGGCCGGGTACAAGAGACCCAGTACTTC
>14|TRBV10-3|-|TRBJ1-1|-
CAISDFQGFTEAFF
TGTGCCATCAGTGACTTTCAGGGTTTCACTGAAGCTTTCTTT
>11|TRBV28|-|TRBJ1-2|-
CASSAGDGYTF
TGTGCCAGCAGTGCCGGGGATGGCTACACCTTC
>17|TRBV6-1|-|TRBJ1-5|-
CASSEQLPWASNQPQHF
TGTGCCAGCAGTGAACAGCTTCCGTGGGCTAGCAATCAGCCCCAGCATTTT
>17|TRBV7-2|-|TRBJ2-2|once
CASSSIGQAENTGELFF
TGTGCCAGCAGCTCTATAGGGCAAGCGGAGAACACCGGGGAGCTGTTTTTT
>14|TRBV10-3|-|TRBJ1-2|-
CAISEDVGGYGYTF
TGTGCCATCAGTGAGGACGTAGGAGGATATGGCTACACCTTC
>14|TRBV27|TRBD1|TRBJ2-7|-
CASSFGTGHYEQYF
TGTGCCAGCAGTTTCGGGACAGGGCACTACGAGCAGTACTTC
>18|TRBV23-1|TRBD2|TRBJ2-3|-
CASSQVLAEPPPGDTQYF
TGCGCCAGCAGTCAAGTACTAGCGGAGCCACCCCCGGGAGATACGCAGTATTTT
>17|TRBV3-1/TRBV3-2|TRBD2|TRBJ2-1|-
CASSQAILAPSKNEQFF
TGTGCCAGCAGCCAAGCTATACTAGCGCCCTCTAAAAATGAGCAGTTCTTC
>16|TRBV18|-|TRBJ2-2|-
CASSPPPQGVGGELFF
TGTGCCAGCTCACCACCACCACAGGGCGTAGGCGGGGAGCTGTTTTTT
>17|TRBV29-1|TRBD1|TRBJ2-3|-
CSVEEPAGQGPTDTQYF
TGCAGCGTTGAAGAGCCGGCAGGACAGGGGCCCACAGATACGCAGTATTTT
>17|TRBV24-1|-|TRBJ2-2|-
CATSGFWAGTGTGELFF
TGTGCCACCAGTGGCTTCTGGGCGGGAACGGGCACCGGGGAGCTGTTTTTT
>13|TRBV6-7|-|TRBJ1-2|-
CASSYSMSVRYTF
TGTGCCAGCAGTTACTCGATGAGTGTACGCTACACCTTC
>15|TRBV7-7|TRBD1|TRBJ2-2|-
CASSSTGGGDGELFF
TGTGCCAGCAGCTCGACAGGGGGCGGGGACGGGGAGCTGTTTTTT
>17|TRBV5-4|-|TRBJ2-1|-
CASSLRVLGVGHNEQFF
TGTGCCAGCAGCTTGAGGGTACTGGGAGTGGGTCACAATGAGCAGTTCTTC
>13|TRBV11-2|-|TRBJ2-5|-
CASSLGTVETQYF
TGTGCCAGCAGCTTAGGGACAGTAGAGACCCAGTACTTC
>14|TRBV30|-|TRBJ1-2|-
CAWSSGGGYYGYTF
TGTGCCTGGAGCTCCGGGGGGGGTTACTATGGCTACACCTTC
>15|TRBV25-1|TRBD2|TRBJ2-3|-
CASSGSSGTADTQYF
TGTGCCAGCAGTGGCTCTAGCGGAACGGCAGATACGCAGTATTTT
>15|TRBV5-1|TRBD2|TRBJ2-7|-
CASSGASGVTYEQYF
TGCGCCAGCAGCGGTGCTAGCGGGGTCACCTACGAGCAGTACTTC